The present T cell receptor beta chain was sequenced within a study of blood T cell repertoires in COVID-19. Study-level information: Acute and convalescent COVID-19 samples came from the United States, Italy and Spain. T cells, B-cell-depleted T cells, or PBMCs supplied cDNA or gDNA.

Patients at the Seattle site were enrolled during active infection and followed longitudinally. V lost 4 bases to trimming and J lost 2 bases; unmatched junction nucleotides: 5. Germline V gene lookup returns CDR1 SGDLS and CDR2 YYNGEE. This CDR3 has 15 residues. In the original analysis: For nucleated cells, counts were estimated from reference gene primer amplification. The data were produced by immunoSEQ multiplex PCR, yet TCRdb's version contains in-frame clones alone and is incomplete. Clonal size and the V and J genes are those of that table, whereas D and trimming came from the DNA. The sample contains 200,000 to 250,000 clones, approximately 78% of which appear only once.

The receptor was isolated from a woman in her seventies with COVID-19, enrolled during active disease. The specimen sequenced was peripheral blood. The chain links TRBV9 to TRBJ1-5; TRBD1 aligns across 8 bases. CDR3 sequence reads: CASSTRGHGNQPQHF. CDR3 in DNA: TGTGCCAGCAGCACCAGGGGGCACGGCAATCAGCCCCAGCATTTT.